These 16 T cell receptor beta chains came from one sample sequenced in a study of regulatory dendritic cells for organ transplantation. This table comes from immunoSEQ multiplex PCR, and its TCRdb copy is limited to in-frame clones, with some not included. This sample has approximately 22,000 clones; roughly 87% occur once, and the top ten carry under 0.3%. For these TCRs, the target antigens are not known. Sorted subsets were CFSE-labeled and cultured less than 6 days with allogeneic dendritic cells. Sample: naive CD4+ T cells from blood cultured with dendritic cells. The subset was: CD45RA+ naive T cells. The receptors derive from a human donor in good health.

The rearrangement links TRBV7-9 to TRBJ1-1; no reliable D call. The CDR3 sequence is 15 residues long. V lost 5 bases and J 2 bases, leaving 15 bases between the germline ends. Germline V gives CDR1 SEHNR, CDR2 FQNEAQ (reference sequence). This CDR3 reads CASSRFSTGNTEAFF. The CDR3 DNA is TGTGCCAGCAGCCGATTCTCAACGGGCAACACTGAAGCTTTCTTT.

The chain links TRBV28 to TRBJ2-1, with D maybe TRBD2 (6 bases). V was trimmed by 6 bases and J by 4 bases, leaving 22 bases between them. This CDR3 comprises 17 residues. Germline V gene sequence: CDR1 MDHEN, CDR2 SYDVKM. Written as DNA, the CDR3 is TGTGCCAGCAGGGATCCACCGGGGGACGGGGTTTACAATGAGCAGTTCTTC. This codes for CASRDPPGDGVYNEQFF.

The chain uses TRBV7-9 and TRBJ1-4; D may be TRBD1 (5 bases). The CDR3 is made up of 15 amino acids. Germline CDR1 reads SEHNR; CDR2 reads FQNEAQ (reference sequence). Trimming cost V 2 bases and J 2 bases, with 9 bases left between them. The CDR3 is CASSLSGRTNEKLFF. CDR3 coding DNA: TGTGCCAGCAGCTTATCAGGGCGGACTAATGAAAAACTGTTTTTT.

This chain links TRBV18 with TRBJ1-2; D is perhaps TRBD1 (5 bases). Germline CDR1 KGHSH, CDR2 LQKENI. This CDR3 has 13 residues. Trimming left V 3 bases short and J 6 bases short, with 11 bases between. CDR3 protein: CASSPPGRDGYTF. CDR3 nucleotides: TGTGCCAGCTCACCCCCAGGGAGGGATGGCTACACCTTC.

The gene calls are TRBV18 and TRBJ2-4, with D unclear. Germline loops: CDR1 KGHSH, CDR2 LQKENI. Trimming removed 0 bases from V and 5 bases from J, with 8 bases in between. The CDR3 length is 14 residues. The CDR3 is CASSPPGSQNIQYF. CDR3 nucleotide sequence: TGTGCCAGCTCACCACCGGGGTCCCAAAACATTCAGTACTTC.

The DNA of the CDR3 is TGTGCCAGCAGCTTGGCCTGGGTGACGAGCACCGGGGAGCTGTTTTTT. Protein product: CASSLAWVTSTGELFF. The J gene is TRBJ2-2, the V gene TRBV5-8; D is uncertain. The CDR3 consists of 16 residues. The germline V gene encodes CDR1 SGHTS and CDR2 YDEGEE. Trimming stripped 0 bases from V and 4 bases from J, with 13 bases between.

The J gene is TRBJ1-5, the V gene TRBV13; maybe TRBD1 (5 bases). The V and J ends lost 3 bases and 5 bases respectively, with 11 bases between them. The germline gives CDR1 PRHDT, CDR2 FYEKMQ (reference sequence). CDR3 length equals 14 residues. CDR3 sequence: CASSFRGLHQPQHF. CDR3 coding DNA: TGTGCCAGCAGCTTCCGGGGACTCCATCAGCCCCAGCATTTT.

The chain uses TRBV19 and TRBJ2-5; 7 bases are shared with TRBD1. Germline V CDR1 and CDR2: LNHDA, SQIVND (reference sequence). Trimming removed 9 bases from V and 0 bases from J; junction bases left unmatched: 1. This CDR3 has 12 residues. The CDR3: CASTGDQETQYF. In DNA, the CDR3 is TGTGCCAGCACAGGGGACCAAGAGACCCAGTACTTC.

The chain couples TRBV27 to TRBJ1-1; 7 nucleotides line up with TRBD1. CDR3 length: 15 residues. J lost 5 bases, V lost 6 bases, and 12 bases had no gene match. Germline V gene data show CDR1 as MNHEY and CDR2 as SMNVEV (reference sequence). The CDR3 coding sequence is TGTGCCAGCAGCTCGAAAACAGGGGTGGGAACTGAAGCTTTCTTT. This gives the protein CASSSKTGVGTEAFF.

This sequence joins TRBV18 and TRBJ2-3; D is possibly TRBD1 or TRBD2 (7 bases each). V was clipped by 0 bases and J by 2 bases, with 15 bases between them. Germline CDR1 and CDR2: KGHSH and LQKENI. This CDR3 region has 17 residues. Here the CDR3 DNA reads TGTGCCAGCTCACCACCCGGGGGAGGGGGCCCCACAGATACGCAGTATTTT. Protein product: CASSPPGGGGPTDTQYF. The full variable domain, with the rest looked up from reference TRBV18 and TRBJ2-3, is NAGVMQNPRHLVRRRGQEARLRCSPMKGHSHVYWYRQLPEEGLKFMVYLQKENIIDESGMPKERFSAEFPKEGPSILRIQQVVRGDSAAYFCASSPPGGGGPTDTQYFGPGTRLTVL.

The chain joins TRBV27 to TRBJ1-5; tentatively, D is TRBD1 (6 bases). This CDR3 is 15 amino acids long. V was trimmed by 6 bases and J by 7 bases, leaving 19 bases between them. Per germline, CDR1 MNHEY and CDR2 SMNVEV (reference sequence). CDR3 bases: TGTGCCAGCAGATCCGGGGCAGGGGTTACACAGCCCCAGCATTTT. Protein: CASRSGAGVTQPQHF.

The chain uses TRBV7-2 and TRBJ2-1; D possibly corresponds to TRBD2 (6 bases). Germline assignment: CDR1 SGHTA and CDR2 FQGNSA. CDR3 size: 14 residues. V was shortened by 1 base and J by 7 bases, with 11 bases between the two germline ends. The CDR3 bases are TGTGCCAGCAGCTTAGTGGGAGGTCATAATGAGCAGTTCTTC. It yields the protein CASSLVGGHNEQFF.

The chain combines TRBV5-4 with TRBJ2-5; D call uncertain. The V and J ends lost 0 bases and 4 bases respectively, with 10 bases between them. CDR3 length equals 14 residues. Germline values: CDR1 SGHNT, CDR2 YYREEE (reference sequence). The CDR3 bases are TGTGCCAGCAGCTTGGAGGTGTCACTAGAGACCCAGTACTTC. It translates to CASSLEVSLETQYF.

The chain recombines TRBV27 with TRBJ2-7; no clear D gene. The CDR3 consists of 13 residues. Trimming removed 6 bases at V and 6 bases at J, with 15 bases between. CDR1 and CDR2 (germline): MNHEY, SMNVEV (reference sequence). CDR3 residues: CASRKIAAGEQYF. In DNA, the CDR3 is TGTGCCAGCAGGAAGATCGCCGCAGGCGAGCAGTACTTC.

This sequence joins TRBV7-9 and TRBJ1-2; 9 bases line up with TRBD1. Trimming took 5 bases from V and 4 from J; bases not matched to a gene: 8. This CDR3 spans 15 amino acids. Germline CDR1 and CDR2: SEHNR and FQNEAQ (reference sequence). The CDR3 coding sequence is TGTGCCAGCAGCACCCCGGACAGGGGCTCCTATGGCTACACCTTC. Its protein is CASSTPDRGSYGYTF.

V and J are TRBV29-1 and TRBJ2-3; D is possibly TRBD2 (6 bases). Germline assignment: CDR1 SQVTM and CDR2 ANQGSEA. The CDR3 length is 13 residues. The V end was cut by 4 bases, the J end by 1 base, with 9 bases between. The CDR3 sequence is CSVASSGTDTQYF. In DNA, the CDR3 is TGCAGCGTTGCGTCTAGCGGCACAGATACGCAGTATTTT.